These 10 T cell receptor beta chains were sequenced from one sample in a study of blood T cell repertoires in COVID-19. Measured with immunoSEQ multiplex PCR; TCRdb has only the in-frame clones, and not every one. The sample carries a few hundred thousand clones, 85% recorded once. The sequencing sample was made of peripheral blood. The receptors stem from a woman aged 18-35 years with acute or convalescent COVID-19.

The V gene is TRBV3-1 (or the pseudogene TRBV3-2), the J gene TRBJ1-5; a possible D gene is TRBD1 (6 bases). Deletions cut 8 bases from V and 3 bases from J, with 8 bases between. The CDR3 has 12 amino acids. Germline CDR1 and CDR2: LGHDT and YNNKEL (reference sequence). This CDR3 is CASGGANQPQHF. CDR3 coding DNA: TGTGCCAGCGGGGGCGCCAATCAGCCCCAGCATTTT.

The count of this clone is one. The chain is built from TRBV5-5 and TRBJ2-7; tentative D call: TRBD2 (5 bases). Germline V CDR1 and CDR2: SGHKS, YYEKEE (reference sequence). V was trimmed by 3 bases and J by 6 bases, leaving 16 bases between them. The CDR3 length is 14 residues. CDR3 sequence (DNA): TGTGCCAGCAGCTACGAGGGCAGTAGGTTCGAGCAGTACTTC. Amino acids: CASSYEGSRFEQYF.

This clone was recorded once. The genes are TRBV9 and TRBJ2-5; D may be TRBD2 (6 bases). V was trimmed by 3 bases and J by 0 bases, leaving 21 bases between them. The germline V gene has CDR1 SGDLS and CDR2 YYNGEE. CDR3 length equals 18 residues. The CDR3 DNA sequence: TGTGCCAGCAGCGCTACCGGGACTCCGGTTTCGTACCAAGAGACCCAGTACTTC. It is translated as CASSATGTPVSYQETQYF.

CDR3 sequence (DNA): TGTGCCAGCAGCCTCGGGACTCTAGGTACGCAGTATTTT. It codes for CASSLGTLGTQYF. The genes are TRBV3-1 (or the pseudogene TRBV3-2) and TRBJ2-3, with D maybe TRBD2 (6 bases). V shed 4 bases and J shed 8 bases, with 13 bases lying between them. CDR1 is LGHDT and CDR2 is YNNKEL in the germline V gene (reference sequence). There are 13 residues in the CDR3.

This rearrangement joins TRBV28 to TRBJ2-7, with a possible D match to TRBD2 (5 bases). Germline V gives CDR1 MDHEN, CDR2 SYDVKM. Between the trimmed V and J ends, which lost 5 bases and 3 bases, there was a span of 14 bases. The CDR3 loop spans 14 amino acids. The CDR3 is CASSLTDRDYEQYF. CDR3 nucleotides: TGTGCCAGCAGTCTGACGGACCGGGACTACGAGCAGTACTTC.

The chain carries TRBV19 and TRBJ2-1; tentative D call: TRBD2 (5 bases). This CDR3 has 15 residues. Germline V gene data show CDR1 as LNHDA and CDR2 as SQIVND (reference sequence). V was shortened by 1 base and J by 2 bases, with 9 bases between the two germline ends. CDR3 DNA: TGTGCCAGTAGTATAGTGGCGGGCCCCTACAATGAGCAGTTCTTC. Translated: CASSIVAGPYNEQFF.

The chain carries TRBV6-1 and TRBJ1-1; D possibly corresponds to TRBD1 (5 bases). The CDR3 is 15 amino acids. Germline V gene data show CDR1 as MNHNS and CDR2 as SASEGT. Trimming left V 1 base short and J 2 bases short, with 11 bases between. The CDR3 region is CASSEVGRGNTEAFF. The CDR3 nucleotides are TGTGCCAGCAGTGAAGTGGGGAGGGGTAACACTGAAGCTTTCTTT.

The gene calls are TRBV5-1 and TRBJ1-2; possibly TRBD1 for D (6 bases). There are 14 residues in the CDR3. Germline assignment: CDR1 SGHRS and CDR2 YFSETQ. Between the trimmed V and J ends, which lost 0 bases and 8 bases, there was a span of 14 bases. CDR3 nucleotide sequence: TGCGCCAGCAGCTTGGATCCGACAGGATCCGGCTACACCTTC. Amino acids: CASSLDPTGSGYTF.

The CDR3 DNA reads as TGTGCCAGCAGCTTGGCCCCAGATGCAGACAATCAGCCCCAGCATTTT. Translation: CASSLAPDADNQPQHF. The chain has TRBV5-8 and TRBJ1-5; D is undetermined. This CDR3 region has 16 residues. Between the trimmed V and J ends, which lost 0 bases and 3 bases, there was a span of 13 bases. Germline CDR1 and CDR2: SGHTS and YDEGEE.

The rearrangement links TRBV18 to TRBJ1-3, with D uncertain. The CDR3 sequence is 16 residues long. The germline CDR1 and CDR2 sequences are KGHSH and LQKENI. Trimming cost V 2 bases and J 0 bases, with 11 bases left between them. CDR3 in DNA: TGTGCCAGCTCACCAAACTACGGAACCTCTGGAAACACCATATATTTT. Translation gives CASSPNYGTSGNTIYF.